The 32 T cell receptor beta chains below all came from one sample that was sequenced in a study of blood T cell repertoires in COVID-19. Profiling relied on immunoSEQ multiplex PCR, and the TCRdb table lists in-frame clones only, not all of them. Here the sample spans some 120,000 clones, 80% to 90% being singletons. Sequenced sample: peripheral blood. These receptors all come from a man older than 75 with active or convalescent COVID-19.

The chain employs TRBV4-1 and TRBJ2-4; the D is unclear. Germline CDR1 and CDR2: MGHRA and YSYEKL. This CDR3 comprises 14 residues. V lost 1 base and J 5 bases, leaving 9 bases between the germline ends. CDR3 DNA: TGCGCCAGCAGCCAAGTAGGCCGGGAAAACATTCAGTACTTC. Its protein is CASSQVGRENIQYF.

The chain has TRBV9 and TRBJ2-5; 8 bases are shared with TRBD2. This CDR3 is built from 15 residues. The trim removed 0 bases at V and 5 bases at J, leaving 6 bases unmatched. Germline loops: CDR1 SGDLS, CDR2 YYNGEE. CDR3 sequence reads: CASSVARGGWETQYF. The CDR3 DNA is TGTGCCAGCAGCGTAGCCCGGGGGGGCTGGGAGACCCAGTACTTC.

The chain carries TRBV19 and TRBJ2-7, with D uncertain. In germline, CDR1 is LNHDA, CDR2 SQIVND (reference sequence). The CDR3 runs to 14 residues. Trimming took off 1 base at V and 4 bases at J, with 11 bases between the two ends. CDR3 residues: CASSIGFRVYEQYF. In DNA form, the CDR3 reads TGTGCCAGTAGTATAGGGTTTCGCGTGTACGAGCAGTACTTC.

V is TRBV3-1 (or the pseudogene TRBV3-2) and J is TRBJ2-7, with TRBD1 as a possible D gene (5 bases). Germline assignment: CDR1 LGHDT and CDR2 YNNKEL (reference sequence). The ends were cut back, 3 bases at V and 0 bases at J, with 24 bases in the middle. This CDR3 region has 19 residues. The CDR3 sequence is CASSHFLPRDILVSYEQYF. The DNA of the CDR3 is TGTGCCAGCAGCCACTTTCTTCCCAGGGATATCCTTGTCTCCTACGAGCAGTACTTC.

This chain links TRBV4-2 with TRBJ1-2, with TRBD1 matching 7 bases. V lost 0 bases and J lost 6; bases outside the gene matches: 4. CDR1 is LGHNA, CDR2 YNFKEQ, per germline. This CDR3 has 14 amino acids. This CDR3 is CASSQEDQGDGYTF. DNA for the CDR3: TGTGCCAGCAGCCAAGAAGACCAGGGGGATGGCTACACCTTC.

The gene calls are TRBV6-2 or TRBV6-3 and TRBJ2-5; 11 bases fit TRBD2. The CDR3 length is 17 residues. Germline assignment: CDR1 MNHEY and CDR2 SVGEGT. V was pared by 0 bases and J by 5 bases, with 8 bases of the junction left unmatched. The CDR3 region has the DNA TGTGCCAGCAGTTACTCGACGCTAGCGGGGGGTCAGGAGACCCAGTACTTC. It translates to CASSYSTLAGGQETQYF.

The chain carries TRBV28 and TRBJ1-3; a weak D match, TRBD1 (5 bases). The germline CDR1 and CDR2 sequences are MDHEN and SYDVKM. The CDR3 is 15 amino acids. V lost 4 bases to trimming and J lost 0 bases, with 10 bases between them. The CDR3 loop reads CASSSFDSSGNTIYF. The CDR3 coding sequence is TGTGCCAGCAGTTCATTCGACAGCTCTGGAAACACCATATATTTT. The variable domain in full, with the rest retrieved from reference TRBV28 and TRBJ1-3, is DVKVTQSSRYLVKRTGEKVFLECVQDMDHENMFWYRQDPGLGLRLIYFSYDVKMKEKGDIPEGYSVSREKKERFSLILESASTNQTSMYLCASSSFDSSGNTIYFGEGSWLTVV.

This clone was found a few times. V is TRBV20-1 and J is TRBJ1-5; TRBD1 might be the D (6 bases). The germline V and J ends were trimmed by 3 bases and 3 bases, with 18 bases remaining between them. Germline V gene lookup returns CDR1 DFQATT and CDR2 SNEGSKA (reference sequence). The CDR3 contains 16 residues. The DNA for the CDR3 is TGCAGTGCTAGTCGGAGCGCAGGGGTTATCAATCAGCCCCAGCATTTT. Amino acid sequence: CSASRSAGVINQPQHF.

CDR3 DNA: TGTGCCAGCAGCTTAGCGGGGGGGTTACAAGAGACCCAGTACTTC. Protein product: CASSLAGGLQETQYF. The chain links TRBV11-2 to TRBJ2-5; 8 bases line up with TRBD2. Germline V gene lookup returns CDR1 SGHAT and CDR2 FQNNGV. V lost 1 base to trimming and J lost 2 bases; unmatched junction nucleotides: 3. The CDR3 has 15 residues. Complete variable domain (other parts from reference TRBV11-2 and TRBJ2-5): EAGVAQSPRYKIIEKRQSVAFWCNPISGHATLYWYQQILGQGPKLLIQFQNNGVVDDSQLPKDRFSAERLKGVDSTLKIQPAKLEDSAVYLCASSLAGGLQETQYFGPGTRLLVL.

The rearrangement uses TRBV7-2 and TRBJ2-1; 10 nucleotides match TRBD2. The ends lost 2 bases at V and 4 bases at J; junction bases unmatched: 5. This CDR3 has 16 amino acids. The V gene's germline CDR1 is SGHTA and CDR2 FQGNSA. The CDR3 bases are TGTGCCAGCAGCTTAACCGGGACTAGCGCTTACAATGAGCAGTTCTTC. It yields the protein CASSLTGTSAYNEQFF.

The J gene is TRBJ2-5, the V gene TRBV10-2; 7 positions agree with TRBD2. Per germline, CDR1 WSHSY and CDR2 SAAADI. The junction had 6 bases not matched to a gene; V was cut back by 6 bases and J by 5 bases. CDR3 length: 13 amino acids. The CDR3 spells CASRPAGKETQYF. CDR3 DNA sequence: TGCGCCAGCAGGCCAGCGGGGAAGGAGACCCAGTACTTC.

CDR3 bases: TGTGCCAGCAGCTTAGATGGGGGGTATGAGCAGTTCTTC. As protein: CASSLDGGYEQFF. The rearrangement links TRBV7-9 to TRBJ2-1, with D maybe TRBD2 (6 bases). The CDR3 is 13 amino acids. V shed 1 base and J shed 8 bases, with 9 bases lying between them. Looked up from germline, CDR1 is SEHNR and CDR2 is FQNEAQ (reference sequence).

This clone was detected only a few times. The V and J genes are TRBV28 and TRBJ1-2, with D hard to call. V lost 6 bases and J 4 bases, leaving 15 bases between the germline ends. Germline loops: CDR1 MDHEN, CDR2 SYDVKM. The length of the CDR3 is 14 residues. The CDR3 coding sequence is TGTGCCAGCAGCGAAGCCGGTTTCGGCTATGGCTACACCTTC. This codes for CASSEAGFGYGYTF.

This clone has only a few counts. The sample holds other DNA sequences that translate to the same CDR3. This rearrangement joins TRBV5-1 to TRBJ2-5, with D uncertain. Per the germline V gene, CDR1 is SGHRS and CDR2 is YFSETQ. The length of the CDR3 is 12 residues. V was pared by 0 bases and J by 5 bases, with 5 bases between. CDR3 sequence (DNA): TGCGCCAGCAGCTTGGCCGGTGAGACCCAGTACTTC. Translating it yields CASSLAGETQYF.

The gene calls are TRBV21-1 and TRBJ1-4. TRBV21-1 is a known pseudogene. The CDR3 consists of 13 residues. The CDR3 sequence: CASSKVVGGKLFF. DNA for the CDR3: TGTGCCAGCAGCAAAGTTGTCGGAGGAAAACTGTTTTTT.

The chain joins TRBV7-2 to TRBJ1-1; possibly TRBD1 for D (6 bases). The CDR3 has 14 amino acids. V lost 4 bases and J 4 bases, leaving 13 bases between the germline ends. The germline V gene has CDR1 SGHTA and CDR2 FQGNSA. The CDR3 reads CASSSQIRGTEAFF. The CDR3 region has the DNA TGTGCCAGCAGCTCACAGATCAGGGGCACTGAAGCTTTCTTT.

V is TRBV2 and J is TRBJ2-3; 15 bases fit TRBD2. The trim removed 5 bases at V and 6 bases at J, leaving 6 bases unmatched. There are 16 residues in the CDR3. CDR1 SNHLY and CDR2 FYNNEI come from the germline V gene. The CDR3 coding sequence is TGTGCCAGCAGTCTGGGACTAGCGGGGGGAAGTGATACGCAGTATTTT. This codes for CASSLGLAGGSDTQYF.

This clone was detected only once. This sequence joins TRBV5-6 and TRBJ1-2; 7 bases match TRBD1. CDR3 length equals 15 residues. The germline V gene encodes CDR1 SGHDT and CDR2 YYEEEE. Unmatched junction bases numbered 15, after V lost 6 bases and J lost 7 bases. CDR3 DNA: TGTGCCAGCACCTCCCGAGGGGGCACTATGGGTGGCTACACCTTC. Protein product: CASTSRGGTMGGYTF.

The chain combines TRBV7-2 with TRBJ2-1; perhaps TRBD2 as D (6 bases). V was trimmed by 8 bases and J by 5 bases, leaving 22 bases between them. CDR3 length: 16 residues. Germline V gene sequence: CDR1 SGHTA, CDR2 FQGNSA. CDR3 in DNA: TGTGCCAGCGGGTCCCGGAGGGCGGGGACGGACAATGAGCAGTTCTTC. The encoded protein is CASGSRRAGTDNEQFF.

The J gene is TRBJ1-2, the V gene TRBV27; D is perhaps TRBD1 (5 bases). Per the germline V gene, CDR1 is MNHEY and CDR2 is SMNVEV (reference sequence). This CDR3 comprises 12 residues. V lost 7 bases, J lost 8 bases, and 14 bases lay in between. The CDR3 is CASTSQGEGYTF. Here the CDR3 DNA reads TGTGCCAGCACCAGTCAGGGTGAAGGCTACACCTTC.

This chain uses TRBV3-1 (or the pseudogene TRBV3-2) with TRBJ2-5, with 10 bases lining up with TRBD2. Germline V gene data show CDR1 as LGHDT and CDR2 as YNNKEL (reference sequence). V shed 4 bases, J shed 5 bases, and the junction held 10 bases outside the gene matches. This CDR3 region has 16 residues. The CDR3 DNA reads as TGTGCCAGCAGCCCACGTGGAGCGGGGGGGGTGGAGACCCAGTACTTC. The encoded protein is CASSPRGAGGVETQYF.

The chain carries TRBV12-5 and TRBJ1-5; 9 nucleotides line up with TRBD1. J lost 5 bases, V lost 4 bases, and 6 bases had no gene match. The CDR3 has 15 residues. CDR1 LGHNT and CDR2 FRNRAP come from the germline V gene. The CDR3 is CASGSSGQGDQPQHF. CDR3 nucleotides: TGTGCTAGTGGTTCGTCGGGACAGGGTGATCAGCCCCAGCATTTT. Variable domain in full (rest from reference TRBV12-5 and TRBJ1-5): DARVTQTPRHKVTEMGQEVTMRCQPILGHNTVFWYRQTMMQGLELLAYFRNRAPLDDSGMPKDRFSAEMPDATLATLKIQPSEPRDSAVYFCASGSSGQGDQPQHFGDGTRLSIL.

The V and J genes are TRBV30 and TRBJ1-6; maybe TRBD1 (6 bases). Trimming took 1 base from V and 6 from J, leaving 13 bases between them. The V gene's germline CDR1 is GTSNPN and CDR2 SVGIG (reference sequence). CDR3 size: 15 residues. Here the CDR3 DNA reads TGTGCCTGGAGTGGATTGGGCAGGGGTAATTCACCCCTCCACTTT. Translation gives CAWSGLGRGNSPLHF.

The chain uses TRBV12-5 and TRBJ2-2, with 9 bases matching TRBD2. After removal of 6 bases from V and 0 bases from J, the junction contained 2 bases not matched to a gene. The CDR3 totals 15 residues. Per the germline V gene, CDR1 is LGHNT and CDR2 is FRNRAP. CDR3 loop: CASGIAGANTGELFF. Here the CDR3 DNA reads TGTGCTAGTGGAATAGCGGGAGCGAACACCGGGGAGCTGTTTTTT.

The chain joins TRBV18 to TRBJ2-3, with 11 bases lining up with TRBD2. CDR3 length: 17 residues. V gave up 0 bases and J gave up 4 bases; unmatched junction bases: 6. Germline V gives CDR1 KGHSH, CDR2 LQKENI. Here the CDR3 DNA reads TGTGCCAGCTCACCACCTAGCGGGGGGGCTGGTGCAGATACGCAGTATTTT. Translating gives CASSPPSGGAGADTQYF.

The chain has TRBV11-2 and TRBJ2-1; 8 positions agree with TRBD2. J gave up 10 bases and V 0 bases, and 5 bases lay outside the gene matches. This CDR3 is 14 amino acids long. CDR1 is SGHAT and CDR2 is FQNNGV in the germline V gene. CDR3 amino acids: CASSLDRVAGEQFF. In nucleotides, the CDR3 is TGTGCCAGCAGCTTAGATCGGGTAGCGGGGGAGCAGTTCTTC.

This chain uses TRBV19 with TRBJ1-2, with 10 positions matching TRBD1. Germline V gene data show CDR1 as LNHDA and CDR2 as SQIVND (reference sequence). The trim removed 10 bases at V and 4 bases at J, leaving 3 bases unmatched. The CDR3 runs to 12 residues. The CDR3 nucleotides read TGTGCCACCCGGGACAGGGGCTATGGCTACACCTTC. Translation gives CATRDRGYGYTF.

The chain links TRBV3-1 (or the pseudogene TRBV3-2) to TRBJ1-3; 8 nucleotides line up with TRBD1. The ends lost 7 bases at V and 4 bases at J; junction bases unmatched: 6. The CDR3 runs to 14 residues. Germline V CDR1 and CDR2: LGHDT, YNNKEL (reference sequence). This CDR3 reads CASNRQGTGNTIYF. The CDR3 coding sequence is TGTGCCAGCAACCGACAGGGGACGGGAAACACCATATATTTT.

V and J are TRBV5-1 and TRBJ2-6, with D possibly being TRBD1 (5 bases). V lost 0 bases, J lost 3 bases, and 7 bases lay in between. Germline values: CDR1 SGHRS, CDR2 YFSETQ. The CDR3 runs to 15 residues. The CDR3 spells CASSLGGVGANVLTF. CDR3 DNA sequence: TGCGCCAGCAGCTTGGGGGGCGTTGGGGCCAACGTCCTGACTTTC.

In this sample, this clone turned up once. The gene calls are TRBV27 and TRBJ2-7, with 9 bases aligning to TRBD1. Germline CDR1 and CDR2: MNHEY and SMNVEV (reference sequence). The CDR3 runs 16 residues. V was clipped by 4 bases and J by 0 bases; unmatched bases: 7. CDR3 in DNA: TGTGCCAGCAGTTCCGGGACAGGGTTGATCTCCTACGAGCAGTACTTC. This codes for CASSSGTGLISYEQYF.

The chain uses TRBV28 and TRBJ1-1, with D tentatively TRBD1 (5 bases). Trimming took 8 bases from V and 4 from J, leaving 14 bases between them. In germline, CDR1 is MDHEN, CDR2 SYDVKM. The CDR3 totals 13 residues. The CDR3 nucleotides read TGTGCCAGCCACCAGGGTACCGCCACTGAAGCTTTCTTT. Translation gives CASHQGTATEAFF.

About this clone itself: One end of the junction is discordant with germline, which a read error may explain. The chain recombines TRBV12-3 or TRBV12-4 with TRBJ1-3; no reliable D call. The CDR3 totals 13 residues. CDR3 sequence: CASSPRGGDTIYF. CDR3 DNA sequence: TGTGCCAGCAGTCCCCGTGGTGGAGACACCATATATTTT.